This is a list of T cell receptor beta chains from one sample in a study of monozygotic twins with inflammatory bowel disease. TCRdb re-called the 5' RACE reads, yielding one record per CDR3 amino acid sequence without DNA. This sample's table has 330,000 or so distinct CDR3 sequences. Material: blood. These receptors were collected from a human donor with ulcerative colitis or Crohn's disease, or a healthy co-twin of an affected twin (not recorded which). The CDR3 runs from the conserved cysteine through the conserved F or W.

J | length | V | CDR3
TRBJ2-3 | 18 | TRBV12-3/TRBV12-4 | CASSSLSGTSGRTDTQYF
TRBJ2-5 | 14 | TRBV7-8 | CASSLVRGQETQYF
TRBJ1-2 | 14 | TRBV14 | CASTPTDASYGYTF
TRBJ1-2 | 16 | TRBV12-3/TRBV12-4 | CASSQQAGTRDYGYTF
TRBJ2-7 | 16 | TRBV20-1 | CSARDRGLAGLYEQYF
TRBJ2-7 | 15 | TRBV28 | CASSSPGTRGEEQYF
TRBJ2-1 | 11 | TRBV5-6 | CASSIEDEQFF
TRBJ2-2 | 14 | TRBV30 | CAWTTGTGAGELFF
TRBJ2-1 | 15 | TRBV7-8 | CASSPRNAQFNEQFF
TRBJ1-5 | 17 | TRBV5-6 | CASSTAGLPYSNQPQHF
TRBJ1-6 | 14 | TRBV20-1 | CSARDSVQNSPLHF
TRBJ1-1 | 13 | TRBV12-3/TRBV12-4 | CASSPGPYTEAFF
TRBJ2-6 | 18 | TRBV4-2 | CASSQELHRGSGANVLTF
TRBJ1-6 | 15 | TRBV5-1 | CASSYTGTGVAPLHF
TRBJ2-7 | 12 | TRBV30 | CAWDRGRYEQYF
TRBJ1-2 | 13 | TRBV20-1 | CSAKDRSVDGYTF
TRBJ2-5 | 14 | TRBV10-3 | CATQRDRGSETQYF
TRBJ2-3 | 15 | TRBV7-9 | CASIPLAGGADTQYF
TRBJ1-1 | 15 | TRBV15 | CATSISPGTGSEAFF
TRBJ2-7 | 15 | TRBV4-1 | CASSQGVGQGLSQYF
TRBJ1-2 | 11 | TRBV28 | CASSERGGETF
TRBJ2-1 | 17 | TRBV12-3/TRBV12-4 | CASSFSTRQGRYNEQFF
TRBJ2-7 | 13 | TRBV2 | CASLGQGASGQYF
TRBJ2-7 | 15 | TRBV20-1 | CSAKYPGLPPYEHYF